What follows is one T cell receptor (beta chain) and its context. Its specificity is not known. This record belongs to a study of cytomegalovirus exposure and HLA in healthy donors. Overall study context: In a later analysis, the roughly 130 validation repertoires were reported to have used the same platform as the roughly 610 first-cohort repertoires. Overall study findings and caveats: The study labeled around 160 TCR beta chains cytomegalovirus-associated. Subsequent analysis showed first-cohort TCR clusters tending to co-occur in around 130 validation repertoires.

TCRdb keeps only in-frame clones here, not all; method: immunoSEQ multiplex PCR. This sample carries approximately 220,000 clones, about 87% of them seen once, and the ten largest clones take about 2.5%. The CDR3 covers 14 residues. Germline CDR1 reads SGHRS; CDR2 reads YFSETQ. The V end lost 4 bases, the J end lost 7 bases, and 15 bases lay between the germline ends. The sample consisted of PBMCs. This receptor was obtained from a man between 18 and 35 years old in good health and CMV-seronegative. The rearrangement uses TRBV5-1 and TRBJ2-1; tentatively, D is TRBD2 (6 bases). The CDR3 loop is CASSLDRLGNEQFF. In DNA, the CDR3 is TGCGCCAGCAGCCTCGACAGACTAGGGAATGAGCAGTTCTTC.